This T cell receptor (beta chain) was sequenced for a study of cytomegalovirus exposure and HLA in healthy donors. Study-level points and caveats: CMV antigen specificity of a few CMV-associated chains was confirmed in vitro.

The PCR was carried out with 60 Vbeta primers and 13 Jbeta primers. Libraries were prepared by immunoSEQ multiplex PCR; TCRdb keeps only in-frame clonotypes and omits some of them. Of around 150,000 clones in the sample, 77% are singletons; the top ten hold about 1.4%. On this clone itself: What it recognizes is unknown.

With V trimmed by 4 bases and J by 1 base, 2 bases remained unmatched. This CDR3 comprises 15 residues. Germline loops: CDR1 SGHRS, CDR2 YFSETQ. Sequences were obtained from PBMCs. The V call is TRBV5-1, the J call TRBJ2-1, with 10 bases that match TRBD1. The source is a woman between 40 and 55 years old in good health and CMV-seronegative. In nucleotides, the CDR3 is TGCGCCAGCAGCCCGGGACAGGGGTCCTACAATGAGCAGTTCTTC. Translated: CASSPGQGSYNEQFF.